This T cell receptor (beta chain) was identified in a study of OX40 agonist ivuxolimab in advanced cancers. On the study more broadly: Therapy given before enrollment (anti-PD-1, anti-PD-L1 or anti-CTLA-4) was allowed, and around 40% had some.

The data were produced by immunoSEQ multiplex PCR, yet TCRdb's version contains in-frame clones alone and is incomplete. Among some 35,000 clones listed, approximately 89% were seen once. Whole-study results and caveats: The authors also found low normalized T-cell clonal expansion in some nonresponders. CD8+ T cells averaged more expanded clones than CD4+. Antigens targeted by the expanded peripheral T cells were not determined.

Concerning this clone itself: Its matching antigen is unknown.

The sample here was CD4+ or CD8+ T cells sorted from blood, taken in a trial of the OX40 agonist ivuxolimab. This receptor was obtained from an adult with an advanced solid tumor such as melanoma, head and neck, liver or kidney cancer.

CDR3 residues: CSVVPAGGNQPQHF. CDR3 bases: TGCAGCGTTGTCCCTGCAGGGGGCAATCAGCCCCAGCATTTT. The gene calls are TRBV29-1 and TRBJ1-5; tentative D call: TRBD1 (6 bases). Trimming removed 4 bases from V and 2 bases from J, with 12 bases in between. The CDR3 spans 14 residues. CDR1 is SQVTM, CDR2 ANQGSEA, per germline. Full variable domain (rest looked up from reference TRBV29-1 and TRBJ1-5): SAVISQKPSRDICQRGTSLTIQCQVDSQVTMMFWYRQQPGQSLTLIATANQGSEATYESGFVIDKFPISRPNLTFSTLTVSNMSPEDSSIYLCSVVPAGGNQPQHFGDGTRLSIL.